These T cell receptor beta chains were read from a single sample in a study of technical replicates of blood from a handful of donors. Some clones are missing from TCRdb's copy, which holds only in-frame ones; the method was immunoSEQ multiplex PCR. There are fewer than 85,000 clones in the sample; approximately 97% occur only once, and just over 0.3% lies in the top ten. The sequenced material came from T cells isolated from PBMCs. Source of these receptors: a human donor in good health. The CDR3 runs from the conserved cysteine through the conserved F or W. A D gene is named only where the DNA matches it firmly. Size values are once, few and many counts, or a class for expanded clones, and some rows have none.

abundance	v_gene	d_gene	j_gene	CDR3aa	CDR3nt
.	TRBV19	.	TRBJ1-1	CASRVSYLMNTEAFF	TGTGCCAGTCGAGTCTCTTATCTCATGAACACTGAAGCTTTCTTT
.	TRBV5-1	TRBD1	TRBJ1-5	CASSKGTGREPQHF	TGCGCCAGCTCCAAAGGGACAGGGCGAGAGCCCCAGCATTTT
.	TRBV7-9	TRBD2	TRBJ2-3	CASDQLAGGRKDTQYF	TGTGCCAGCGACCAGCTAGCGGGAGGGCGAAAAGATACGCAGTATTTT
.	TRBV30	.	TRBJ2-3	CAWSSQDHTDTQYF	TGTGCCTGGAGCTCACAGGACCACACAGATACGCAGTATTTT
once	TRBV5-5	TRBD2	TRBJ2-2	CASSLGLAGTTGELFF	TGTGCCAGCAGCTTGGGCCTAGCGGGTACCACCGGGGAGCTGTTTTTT
.	TRBV30	TRBD1	TRBJ1-1	CAWSEQGWTEAFF	TGTGCCTGGAGTGAACAGGGGTGGACTGAAGCTTTCTTT
.	TRBV7-3	TRBD2	TRBJ2-1	CASSLTSGRDKFF	TGTGCCAGCAGCTTAACTAGCGGGAGAGACAAGTTCTTC
.	TRBV30	.	TRBJ2-7	CAWSVIQGRFLYEQYF	TGTGCCTGGAGTGTAATCCAGGGCAGGTTCCTCTACGAGCAGTACTTC
.	TRBV5-6	.	TRBJ2-5	CASSYTGVAGETQYF	TGTGCCAGCAGCTATACGGGAGTGGCTGGAGAGACCCAGTACTTC
once	TRBV20-1	.	TRBJ1-1	CSARWGSEAFF	TGCAGTGCCCGGTGGGGCTCTGAAGCTTTCTTT
.	TRBV29-1	.	TRBJ2-2	CSVEVSTGELFF	TGCAGCGTTGAGGTCAGCACCGGGGAGCTGTTTTTT
.	TRBV7-8	.	TRBJ2-3	CASSLARGPDTQYF	TGTGCCAGCAGCTTAGCCAGGGGCCCAGATACGCAGTATTTT
.	TRBV14	.	TRBJ2-7	CASSQEWGTREYF	TGTGCCAGCAGCCAAGAATGGGGGACACGGGAGTACTTC
.	TRBV27	TRBD1	TRBJ1-4	CASSLDRATNEKLFF	TGTGCCAGCAGTTTAGACAGGGCAACTAATGAAAAACTGTTTTTT
.	TRBV27	TRBD2	TRBJ2-2	CASSFGGRATGELFF	TGTGCCAGCAGTTTTGGCGGGAGGGCCACCGGGGAGCTGTTTTTT
.	TRBV27	TRBD1	TRBJ1-2	CASSPLGDRGGKGYGYTF	TGTGCCAGCAGTCCCCTGGGGGACAGGGGAGGTAAGGGCTATGGCTACACCTTC
.	TRBV28	TRBD2	TRBJ2-1	CASKRGLAGHNEQFF	TGTGCCAGCAAAAGGGGACTAGCGGGACACAATGAGCAGTTCTTC
.	TRBV28	.	TRBJ1-5	CASREPNQPQHF	TGTGCCAGCAGGGAGCCTAATCAGCCCCAGCATTTT
.	TRBV7-2	.	TRBJ2-1	CASSPLRDEQFF	TGTGCCAGCAGCCCCCTCCGGGATGAGCAGTTCTTC
.	TRBV11-3	.	TRBJ1-2	CASTTSSGYGYTF	TGTGCCAGCACCACGTCGAGCGGCTATGGCTACACCTTC
once	TRBV6-5	.	TRBJ1-2	CASRQGGRRNGYTF	TGTGCCAGCCGTCAAGGCGGCCGCCGCAATGGCTACACCTTC
.	TRBV6-1	TRBD2	TRBJ2-1	CASSAIAGPNEQFF	TGTGCCAGCAGTGCGATAGCGGGACCGAATGAGCAGTTCTTC
.	TRBV12-5	.	TRBJ2-3	CASGLVGASTDTQYF	TGTGCTAGTGGTTTGGTAGGGGCTAGCACAGATACGCAGTATTTT
.	TRBV11-3	.	TRBJ2-6	CASSLDSPGYGANVLTF	TGTGCCAGCAGCTTAGATTCCCCAGGGTACGGGGCCAACGTCCTGACTTTC
.	TRBV18	.	TRBJ1-5	CASSLLQGNQPQHF	TGTGCCAGCTCGTTATTACAGGGTAATCAGCCCCAGCATTTT
.	TRBV25-1	.	TRBJ2-3	CASSWRDGDTQYF	TGTGCCAGCAGTTGGAGGGATGGGGATACGCAGTATTTT
.	TRBV5-6	.	TRBJ1-2	CASSVGAREAGYTF	TGTGCCAGCAGCGTGGGGGCCAGGGAGGCTGGCTACACCTTC
.	TRBV14	.	TRBJ2-7	CASSQEWGGTVEDEQYF	TGTGCCAGCAGCCAAGAATGGGGCGGGACAGTTGAGGACGAGCAGTACTTC
.	TRBV5-1	.	TRBJ1-5	CASSLTRGQPQHF	TGCGCCAGCAGCTTGACCAGGGGTCAGCCCCAGCATTTT
.	TRBV6-5	.	TRBJ2-6	CASSSLGANVLTF	TGTGCCAGCAGTTCGCTAGGGGCCAACGTCCTGACTTTC
.	TRBV28	TRBD2	TRBJ2-5	CASSPGTSGTQETQYF	TGTGCCAGCAGTCCGGGGACTAGCGGGACCCAAGAGACCCAGTACTTC
.	TRBV12-1	.	TRBJ2-7	CASSSTSYEQYF	TGTGCCAGCAGCTCTACTAGCTACGAGCAGTACTTC
.	TRBV27	TRBD1	TRBJ2-7	CASSLRTGGYEQYF	TGTGCCAGCAGTTTGAGGACAGGGGGCTACGAGCAGTACTTC
once	TRBV6-5	.	TRBJ1-2	CASSYSRRGGSGYTF	TGTGCCAGCAGTTACTCGAGGAGGGGCGGGTCTGGCTACACCTTC
.	TRBV29-1	.	TRBJ1-4	CSVGARGEKLFF	TGCAGCGTTGGGGCCAGGGGAGAAAAACTGTTTTTT
.	TRBV7-3	TRBD1	TRBJ2-3	CASSLRTGWGLYTDTQYF	TGTGCCAGCAGCTTACGGACAGGGTGGGGACTTTACACAGATACGCAGTATTTT
.	TRBV2	TRBD2	TRBJ2-1	CASFDFTSGIVYEQFF	TGTGCCAGCTTCGATTTTACTAGCGGGATTGTGTATGAGCAGTTCTTC
.	TRBV7-2	TRBD2	TRBJ2-7	CASSFLAEGRDEQYF	TGTGCCAGCAGCTTCCTAGCGGAAGGTAGGGACGAGCAGTACTTC
.	TRBV6-5	.	TRBJ1-2	CASSYRGTNYGYTF	TGTGCCAGCAGTTACCGGGGGACTAACTATGGCTACACCTTC
.	TRBV7-2	TRBD2	TRBJ2-7	CASSLETSGAYEQYF	TGTGCCAGCAGCTTAGAGACTAGCGGGGCCTACGAGCAGTACTTC
.	TRBV30	TRBD2	TRBJ2-1	CAWRRPGLAGGEQFF	TGTGCCTGGAGGAGGCCGGGACTAGCGGGAGGAGAGCAGTTCTTC
.	TRBV6-6	TRBD1	TRBJ1-5	CASSYETGKDQPQHF	TGTGCCAGCAGTTACGAGACAGGGAAGGATCAGCCCCAGCATTTT
.	TRBV29-1	.	TRBJ2-7	CSVGLTLDGYEQYF	TGCAGCGTTGGACTGACGCTCGACGGTTACGAGCAGTACTTC
.	TRBV5-6	.	TRBJ1-4	CASSLLIDRSREKLFF	TGTGCCAGCAGCTTGTTAATAGATAGAAGTCGGGAAAAACTGTTTTTT
.	TRBV5-1	TRBD2	TRBJ2-5	CASNHPQGGETQYF	TGCGCCAGCAACCATCCTCAGGGAGGGGAGACCCAGTACTTC
.	TRBV4-1	TRBD2	TRBJ2-5	CASSPHGSGGPQETQYF	TGCGCCAGCAGCCCCCACGGGTCGGGAGGGCCCCAAGAGACCCAGTACTTC
.	TRBV10-3	.	TRBJ2-7	CAISPGAYEQYF	TGTGCCATCAGCCCAGGGGCCTACGAGCAGTACTTC
.	TRBV7-2	TRBD2	TRBJ2-7	CASSPEGWGTMSYEQYF	TGTGCCAGCAGTCCGGAAGGTTGGGGGACTATGTCCTACGAGCAGTACTTC
once	TRBV4-3	TRBD2	TRBJ2-3	CASSLSTSGGNVPTDTQYF	TGCGCCAGCAGCCTCTCCACTAGCGGTGGTAACGTGCCCACAGATACGCAGTATTTT
.	TRBV14	.	TRBJ1-2	CASSQGDTINYGYTF	TGTGCCAGCAGCCAAGGGGACACCATTAACTATGGCTACACCTTC
.	TRBV27	TRBD1	TRBJ1-4	CASSKWDRGNEKLFF	TGTGCCAGCAGTAAATGGGACAGGGGAAATGAAAAACTGTTTTTT
.	TRBV30	TRBD1	TRBJ1-5	CAWSMSGGQPQHF	TGTGCCTGGAGTATGTCAGGGGGTCAGCCCCAGCATTTT
.	TRBV5-4	.	TRBJ1-3	CASSFVGAAGNTIYF	TGTGCCAGCAGCTTTGTGGGGGCCGCTGGAAACACCATATATTTT
.	TRBV9	.	TRBJ2-5	CASSVGQGGTQYF	TGTGCCAGCAGCGTAGGGCAGGGTGGGACCCAGTACTTC
.	TRBV18	.	TRBJ1-1	CASSRTGIIVGTEAFF	TGTGCCAGCTCACGGACCGGGATTATCGTCGGCACTGAAGCTTTCTTT
.	TRBV5-1	TRBD2	TRBJ2-1	CASSLRTSGRGSNEQFF	TGCGCCAGCAGCTTGCGAACTAGCGGGAGGGGATCCAATGAGCAGTTCTTC
once	TRBV29-1	.	TRBJ1-2	CSVLGTYYGYTF	TGCAGCGTTTTAGGGACATACTATGGCTACACCTTC
.	TRBV25-1	.	TRBJ2-2	CASIPEGNTGELFF	TGTGCCAGCATACCAGAGGGGAACACCGGGGAGCTGTTTTTT